This TCR beta chain was found in a study of cytomegalovirus exposure and HLA in healthy donors. Background on the study: Counted in an early data release were 85 million or so unique TCRs from HLA-typed donors.

This CDR3 spans 15 amino acids. V trimming: 6 bases; J trimming: 10 bases; junction bases outside the gene matches: 14. CDR1 MNHEY and CDR2 SVGAGI come from the germline V gene. It was with 60 Vbeta and 13 Jbeta primers that the PCR ran. Method: immunoSEQ multiplex PCR; TCRdb's copy keeps in-frame clones and lacks some. The sample includes around 160,000 clones, around 79% of them seen just once. A remark on this clone: Antigen specificity is unknown.

Study conclusions and caveats: The HLA-A and HLA-B alleles of most subjects were reportedly predicted accurately from TCR beta sequences.

Sequencing input: PBMCs. The chain combines TRBV6-5 with TRBJ2-3; 9 bases line up with TRBD1. This TCR derives from a male donor in good health and CMV-seropositive. CDR3 nucleotides: TGTGCCAGCAGCACCCCCCCAGACAGGGGGAATGCGCAGTATTTT. Amino acid sequence: CASSTPPDRGNAQYF.